The T cell receptor (beta chain) described here comes from a study of blood T cells in healthy people across ages. Study findings and constraints: TCR beta diversity correlated strongly with naive T cell percentage.

A second PCR, run for 7 to 11 cycles, used a sample-barcoded 5' primer plus a J-beta primer mix. Each sample yielded at least 3 million CDR3-containing paired-end reads. TCRdb re-called the 5' RACE reads with MiXCR, one entry per CDR3 protein. Of under 950,000 distinct CDR3 sequences listed, about a fifth are singletons. The CDR3 spans 15 residues. V was pared by 0 bases and J by 8 bases, with 14 bases between. In germline, CDR1 is SGHRS, CDR2 YFSETQ. Healthy Caucasian individuals from Russia aged roughly 6 to 90 were enrolled as donors. To note about this clonotype: Its antigen is still unknown.

The sample consisted of blood. The chain recombines TRBV5-1 with TRBJ1-4; perhaps TRBD1 as D (6 bases). This sequence originates from a man aged 70 or older in good health. The CDR3 bases are TGCGCCAGCAGCTTGGTGGGGGGGGCTTTGGAAAAACTGTTTTTT. Translated: CASSLVGGALEKLFF.